Presented here are 10 T cell receptor beta chains from one specimen sequenced in a study of response to subunit inactivated influenza vaccine. Each CDR3 protein is one row after TCRdb ran MiXCR on the RT-PCR reads. The repertoire has 650,000 or so distinct CDR3 sequences, 14% of them found once; the top ten carry around 7.6%. Sequenced material: PBMCs from blood, taken around 14 days before vaccination. These TCRs come from a man between 50 and 59 years old who received an inactivated influenza vaccine.

This clonotype has only a few counts. The chain has TRBV28 and TRBJ2-3; 10 bases match TRBD2. Germline V gives CDR1 MDHEN, CDR2 SYDVKM. This CDR3 is 13 amino acids long. The junction had 7 bases not matched to a gene; V was cut back by 11 bases and J by 5 bases. CDR3 DNA sequence: TGTGCCGGTAGCGGGGGGAGAAGAGATACGCAGTATTTT. Amino acid sequence: CAGSGGRRDTQYF.

This sequence joins TRBV14 and TRBJ2-4; D gene unclear. Germline assignment: CDR1 SGHDN and CDR2 FVKESK. V dropped 1 base and J dropped 9 bases, with 4 bases sitting between them. The CDR3 has 11 amino acids. The CDR3, as DNA: TGTGCCAGCAGCCAAGGGCCCATTCAGTACTTC. It encodes CASSQGPIQYF.

V is TRBV6-5 and J is TRBJ2-4; 8 nucleotides line up with TRBD1. The CDR3 length is 14 residues. Trimming took 2 bases from V and 7 from J; bases not matched to a gene: 4. Germline lookup yields CDR1 MNHEY and CDR2 SVGAGI. The CDR3 here is CASSYAGGGNIQYF. The CDR3 DNA is TGTGCCAGCAGTTACGCAGGGGGCGGGAACATTCAGTACTTC.

This clonotype was recorded a few times. The V call is TRBV5-5, the J call TRBJ2-3; D unclear. CDR1 is SGHKS, CDR2 YYEKEE, per germline (reference sequence). V was trimmed by 4 bases and J by 4 bases, leaving 10 bases between them. The CDR3 runs to 13 residues. The DNA for the CDR3 is TGTGCCAGCAGCATGTGGTCCGCAGATACGCAGTATTTT. Residues: CASSMWSADTQYF.

The rearrangement joins TRBV28 to TRBJ1-2; D not certain. CDR1 is MDHEN and CDR2 is SYDVKM in the germline V gene. This CDR3 has 15 amino acids. Trimming left V 1 base short and J 5 bases short, with 14 bases between. CDR3 sequence: CASSLFQAVLYGYTF. The CDR3 DNA sequence: TGTGCCAGCAGTTTATTTCAGGCAGTACTATATGGCTACACCTTC.

This clonotype has more than one count but fewer than ten. The chain employs TRBV7-3 and TRBJ2-3; 7 bases are a match to TRBD1. V gave up 2 bases and J gave up 7 bases; unmatched junction bases: 18. CDR1 SGHTA and CDR2 FQGTGA come from the germline V gene. CDR3 length equals 18 residues. The CDR3 spells CASSLEGVRGQELHTQYF. DNA for the CDR3: TGTGCCAGCAGCTTAGAGGGGGTTAGGGGGCAAGAGCTCCATACGCAGTATTTT.

This sequence joins TRBV4-2 and TRBJ1-1; D is unclear. V was clipped by 3 bases and J by 6 bases, with 11 bases between them. CDR1 LGHNA and CDR2 YNFKEQ come from the germline V gene. CDR3 length: 13 residues. The CDR3 is CASSQRVASEAFF. DNA for the CDR3: TGTGCCAGCAGCCAGAGGGTAGCCTCTGAAGCTTTCTTT.

V is TRBV28 and J is TRBJ2-7; 10 nucleotides agree with TRBD2. This CDR3 is built from 18 residues. V trimming: 3 bases; J trimming: 0 bases; junction bases outside the gene matches: 11. Germline values: CDR1 MDHEN, CDR2 SYDVKM. CDR3 sequence reads: CASSFNGLAEGSSYEQYF. The CDR3 DNA follows: TGTGCCAGCAGTTTCAATGGACTAGCGGAAGGAAGCTCCTACGAGCAGTACTTC. The full variable domain, in which reference TRBV28 and TRBJ2-7 provide the parts outside the CDR3, is DVKVTQSSRYLVKRTGEKVFLECVQDMDHENMFWYRQDPGLGLRLIYFSYDVKMKEKGDIPEGYSVSREKKERFSLILESASTNQTSMYLCASSFNGLAEGSSYEQYFGPGTRLTVT.

V usage is TRBV4-2 and J usage is TRBJ2-7, with 13 bases that match TRBD2. The CDR3 has 16 residues. Germline CDR1 LGHNA, CDR2 YNFKEQ. J gave up 5 bases and V 3 bases, and 7 bases lay outside the gene matches. CDR3 sequence reads: CASSQDRTSGSHEQYF. DNA of the CDR3: TGTGCCAGCAGCCAGGACAGGACTAGCGGGAGTCACGAGCAGTACTTC.

The V gene is TRBV27, the J gene TRBJ2-1; maybe TRBD1 (6 bases). Germline CDR1 and CDR2: MNHEY and SMNVEV (reference sequence). Trimming took 5 bases from V and 2 from J, leaving 13 bases between them. The CDR3 runs 15 residues. This CDR3 is CASSPGVLTYNEQFF. The CDR3 DNA reads TGTGCCAGCAGTCCAGGGGTCCTAACCTACAATGAGCAGTTCTTC.